This T cell receptor (beta chain) was identified in a study of cytomegalovirus exposure and HLA in healthy donors. Profiled with immunoSEQ multiplex PCR; TCRdb holds only in-frame clones, not every one. The data contain about 76,000 clones, around 94% of them singletons. In regard to this clone: Its antigen is not known.

Study-wide findings and caveats: Rarity marked most TCR sequences, yet some public TCRs occurred in many donors.

Sequenced sample: PBMCs. This clonotype was sampled from a woman under 30 in good health and CMV-seropositive.

The CDR3 coding sequence is TGTGCCAGCAGCTGGACCGGGACTACAGGTGATGAGCAGTTCTTC. It encodes CASSWTGTTGDEQFF. The chain joins TRBV5-4 to TRBJ2-1; 7 nucleotides agree with TRBD2. This CDR3 region has 15 residues. CDR1 is SGHNT and CDR2 is YYREEE in the germline V gene (reference sequence). V lost 3 bases, J lost 8 bases, and 11 bases stayed unmatched.